This T cell receptor (beta chain) is drawn from a study of radiotherapy plus CTLA-4 blockade in lung cancer. The germline V and J ends were trimmed by 0 bases and 1 base, with 8 bases remaining between them. CDR3 length equals 15 residues. CDR1 SEHNR and CDR2 FQNEAQ come from the germline V gene (reference sequence). Method: immunoSEQ multiplex PCR; TCRdb's copy keeps in-frame clones and lacks some. Of about 93,000 clones detected, 88% appear once; the ten largest clones hold 4.9%. The specimen was peripheral blood, collected from a patient treated with radiotherapy plus ipilimumab. The chain uses TRBV7-9 and TRBJ2-3, with D uncertain. The sequence was obtained from a human donor with non-small cell lung cancer that progressed on radiotherapy plus ipilimumab. The CDR3 loop reads CASSLAGRGTDTQYF. CDR3 nucleotide sequence: TGTGCCAGCAGCTTAGCGGGTCGGGGCACAGATACGCAGTATTTT.